These 27 T cell receptor beta chains were sequenced from one sample in a study of T cells in Graves' hyperthyroidism and ophthalmopathy. TCR beta CDR3 regions were amplified from RNA. The HTBI primer set drove a first-round RT-PCR of the TCR CDR3. TCRdb re-derived calls from the multiplex PCR reads in MiXCR, one entry per CDR3 protein. The sample lists around 290,000 distinct CDR3 sequences, 10% to 15% seen once, with almost 8% in the top ten. The sequencing sample was made of blood. These receptors all stem from a young woman with Graves' hyperthyroidism that later progressed to Graves' ophthalmopathy.

This clonotype showed up many times. The chain joins TRBV12-3 or TRBV12-4 to TRBJ1-2; 8 nucleotides align to TRBD1. J gave up 4 bases and V 5 bases, and 15 bases lay outside the gene matches. This CDR3 region has 17 residues. This chain's CDR3 is CASSGYMDRAGGYGYTF. CDR3 bases: TGTGCCAGCAGTGGATATATGGACAGGGCGGGAGGCTATGGCTACACCTTC.

The sample holds many counts of this clonotype. The J gene is TRBJ1-3, the V gene TRBV18; D gene unclear. The V end was cut by 0 bases, the J end by 7 bases, with 10 bases between. Germline CDR1 and CDR2: KGHSH and LQKENI. The CDR3 is 14 amino acids. The CDR3 is CASSPPTSANTIYF. The CDR3 DNA follows: TGTGCCAGCTCACCACCTACATCGGCCAACACCATATATTTT.

This clonotype showed up just a few times. One end of the junction does not line up with germline, which may come from a read error. For the CDR3, the DNA is TGTACCAGTAGCCTCACACTCACCGGGACAGCGAGGCGTGGCTACACCTTC. Encoded protein: CTSSLTLTGTARRGYTF. This rearrangement joins TRBV19 to TRBJ1-2, with 7 positions matching TRBD1. The CDR3 runs to 17 residues. In germline, CDR1 is LNHDA, CDR2 SQIVND (reference sequence).

The chain links TRBV7-8 to TRBJ1-4, with D unclear. V was cut by 6 bases and J by 5 bases, with 13 bases left in between. Germline lookup yields CDR1 SGHVS and CDR2 FQNEAQ. This CDR3 is 14 amino acids long. In nucleotides, the CDR3 is TGTGCCAGCAGACAAGGACGGGTCAATGAAAAACTGTTTTTT. This sequence encodes CASRQGRVNEKLFF.

This clonotype was counted at least ten times. This rearrangement joins TRBV6-1 to TRBJ1-3; D may be TRBD1 (5 bases). The V and J ends lost 4 bases and 0 bases respectively, with 7 bases between them. The CDR3 is 14 residues long. Germline V lookup: CDR1 MNHNS, CDR2 SASEGT. The CDR3 DNA reads TGTGCCAGCAGTGGACAGAGCTCTGGAAACACCATATATTTT. Translated: CASSGQSSGNTIYF.

This clonotype was counted many times. The V and J genes are TRBV28 and TRBJ2-7; no clear D gene. This CDR3 is built from 14 residues. The germline V gene encodes CDR1 MDHEN and CDR2 SYDVKM. Trimming took 6 bases from V and 5 from J, leaving 17 bases between them. The CDR3 nucleotides read TGTGCCAGCAGCCACAACACTGGGTGGCACGAGCAGTACTTC. It translates to CASSHNTGWHEQYF.

This clonotype appeared many times. The CDR3 region has the DNA TGTGCCAGCAGTAGGGCATTACCCACAGATACGCAGTATTTT. Protein product: CASSRALPTDTQYF. The chain has TRBV6-1 and TRBJ2-3; no clear D gene. This CDR3 is 14 amino acids long. Trimming took 5 bases from V and 2 from J, leaving 11 bases between them. Germline loops: CDR1 MNHNS, CDR2 SASEGT.

Ten or more counts support this clonotype. This chain links TRBV20-1 with TRBJ2-1; 9 positions match TRBD2. Germline CDR1 and CDR2: DFQATT and SNEGSKA (reference sequence). After removal of 2 bases from V and 3 bases from J, the junction contained 8 bases not matched to a gene. The CDR3 runs to 16 residues. CDR3 protein: CSARHLQREDYNEQFF. The CDR3 DNA sequence: TGCAGTGCTAGACACCTCCAGCGGGAGGACTACAATGAGCAGTTCTTC.

The table lists this clonotype with many counts. The chain employs TRBV2 and TRBJ2-7; 9 bases line up with TRBD1. The CDR3 contains 13 residues. The germline CDR1 and CDR2 sequences are SNHLY and FYNNEI. Trimming cost V 5 bases and J 3 bases; bases outside gene matches: 2. Here the CDR3 reads CASSKGQGYEQYF. CDR3 nucleotides: TGTGCCAGCAGTAAGGGACAGGGCTACGAGCAGTACTTC.

Details on this clonotype: This could be a read error, since a much larger clone is one nucleotide away. V is TRBV11-1 and J is TRBJ2-3; the D gene is possibly TRBD2 (5 bases). CDR3 length: 14 residues. Germline-derived CDR1 and CDR2 are SGHAT and FQDESV (reference sequence). Trimming shortened V by 5 bases and J by 4 bases, and 13 bases separated the two germline ends. CDR3 loop: CASSQREPADTQYF. For the CDR3, the DNA is TGTGCCAGCAGCCAGAGGGAGCCAGCAGATACGCAGTATTTT.

This clonotype was picked up a small number of times. This rearrangement joins TRBV19 to TRBJ1-2; weak D call: TRBD1 (6 bases). This CDR3 comprises 14 residues. Germline loops: CDR1 LNHDA, CDR2 SQIVND (reference sequence). Trimming removed 5 bases from V and 4 bases from J, with 14 bases in between. The DNA of the CDR3 is TGTGCCAGTAGTCTTAGACAGGTCTCCTATGGCTACACCTTC. Translated, it gives CASSLRQVSYGYTF.

This clonotype has ten or more counts. The chain joins TRBV28 to TRBJ2-7; 9 bases are a match to TRBD1. The CDR3 is 14 residues long. CDR1 is MDHEN and CDR2 is SYDVKM in the germline V gene. J lost 3 bases, V lost 2 bases, and 2 bases had no gene match. The CDR3 sequence: CASSLRDRVYEQYF. The DNA for the CDR3 is TGTGCCAGCAGTTTAAGGGACAGGGTCTACGAGCAGTACTTC.

The sample holds a few counts of this clonotype. This chain uses TRBV19 with TRBJ1-6; a weak D match, TRBD1 (5 bases). The CDR3 loop spans 15 amino acids. Germline V CDR1 and CDR2: LNHDA, SQIVND (reference sequence). Between the trimmed V and J ends, which lost 7 bases and 4 bases, there was a span of 14 bases. CDR3 amino acids: CASTVTAQYNSPLHF. The DNA for the CDR3 is TGTGCCAGTACGGTGACAGCACAGTATAATTCACCCCTCCACTTT.

CDR3 nucleotide sequence: TGTGCCAGTAGTATATTCTTCGCGGGAGAAGAAAATGAGCAGTTCTTC. Translated: CASSIFFAGEENEQFF. This chain links TRBV19 with TRBJ2-1; 7 nucleotides match TRBD2. In germline, CDR1 is LNHDA, CDR2 SQIVND (reference sequence). J gave up 7 bases and V 2 bases, and 11 bases lay outside the gene matches. CDR3 length: 16 residues.

This clonotype was detected ten times or more. The chain uses TRBV18 and TRBJ2-5; tentative D call: TRBD2 (5 bases). Between the trimmed V and J ends, which lost 6 bases and 5 bases, there was a span of 22 bases. Germline values: CDR1 KGHSH, CDR2 LQKENI. The CDR3 runs to 16 residues. The CDR3: CASSRRLDSSGETQYF. CDR3 coding DNA: TGTGCCAGCTCCCGGAGGCTAGATTCGTCGGGGGAGACCCAGTACTTC.

V is TRBV28 and J is TRBJ1-1; D is perhaps TRBD1 (5 bases). V was clipped by 5 bases and J by 5 bases, with 15 bases between them. Germline CDR1 reads MDHEN; CDR2 reads SYDVKM. This CDR3 region has 14 residues. The CDR3 DNA follows: TGTGCCAGCAGTGAAGGGCCAGGGCGTACTGAAGCTTTCTTT. It encodes CASSEGPGRTEAFF.

This clonotype was seen at least ten times. The chain has TRBV15 and TRBJ2-3; 8 nucleotides match TRBD2. The CDR3 loop spans 16 amino acids. The V segment lost 3 bases and the J segment 3 bases; nucleotides outside the gene matches: 8. Germline V gene lookup returns CDR1 LNHNV and CDR2 YYDKDF (reference sequence). The CDR3 sequence: CATSSRSGGPTDTQYF. CDR3 DNA: TGTGCCACCAGCAGTCGATCGGGAGGGCCGACAGATACGCAGTATTTT. Based on the CDR3 plus reference TRBV15 and TRBJ2-3, the full variable domain is DAMVIQNPRYQVTQFGKPVTLSCSQTLNHNVMYWYQQKSSQAPKLLFHYYDKDFNNEADTPDNFQSRRPNTSFCFLDIRSPGLGDTAMYLCATSSRSGGPTDTQYFGPGTRLTVL.

This clonotype was seen ten or more times. This chain connects TRBV5-4 to TRBJ2-1; D may be TRBD2 (6 bases). The CDR3 is 15 residues long. Germline CDR1 SGHNT, CDR2 YYREEE (reference sequence). V was clipped by 1 base and J by 7 bases, with 15 bases between them. CDR3 amino acids: CASSLTSSRENEQFF. The CDR3 nucleotides read TGTGCCAGCAGCTTGACCTCCTCGCGGGAAAATGAGCAGTTCTTC.

At least ten counts were recorded for this clonotype. The gene calls are TRBV6-1 and TRBJ1-1; a weak D match, TRBD1 (5 bases). CDR1 is MNHNS, CDR2 SASEGT, per germline. Trimming took 6 bases from V and 10 from J, leaving 18 bases between them. The CDR3 sequence is 13 residues long. CDR3 in amino acids: CASSPGPRRGAFF. CDR3 DNA sequence: TGTGCCAGCAGCCCTGGGCCCCGAAGGGGAGCTTTCTTT.

This clonotype was found many times. The V call is TRBV19, the J call TRBJ1-1; D is unresolved. V was cut by 5 bases and J by 0 bases, with 13 bases left in between. CDR1 is LNHDA and CDR2 is SQIVND in the germline V gene (reference sequence). The CDR3 sequence is 15 residues long. CDR3 sequence reads: CASSEGRAMNTEAFF. The DNA for the CDR3 is TGTGCCAGTAGTGAAGGGCGGGCAATGAACACTGAAGCTTTCTTT.

This clonotype has a count of ten or more. This chain joins TRBV20-1 and TRBJ2-3; no definite D call. The V end was cut by 1 base, the J end by 4 bases, with 6 bases between. CDR1 DFQATT and CDR2 SNEGSKA come from the germline V gene (reference sequence). There are 12 residues in the CDR3. CDR3 sequence: CSARGVSDTQYF. CDR3 DNA: TGCAGTGCTAGAGGGGTGTCAGATACGCAGTATTTT.

This chain uses TRBV20-1 with TRBJ1-1, with D perhaps TRBD1 (5 bases). Trimming pared 5 bases from V and 7 bases from J, leaving 23 bases between. The CDR3 loop spans 15 amino acids. Germline assignment: CDR1 DFQATT and CDR2 SNEGSKA (reference sequence). The CDR3 coding sequence is TGCAGTGCTGGTTCCCTCGGGACCCCGGGCCTTGAAGCTTTCTTT. As protein: CSAGSLGTPGLEAFF.

This clonotype was observed many times. This chain connects TRBV28 to TRBJ2-1; 11 nucleotides line up with TRBD2. Germline CDR1 and CDR2: MDHEN and SYDVKM. The CDR3 is 15 amino acids. The J segment lost 10 bases and the V segment lost 3 bases, leaving 8 bases of the junction unmatched. In DNA, the CDR3 is TGTGCCAGCAGTTTTATTACTAGCGGGAGTTACGAGCAGTTCTTC. Residues: CASSFITSGSYEQFF.

Many counts were recorded for this clonotype. The CDR3 sequence: CSAPRLAGVGNEQFF. In DNA, the CDR3 is TGCAGTGCTCCTCGGCTAGCGGGAGTTGGGAATGAGCAGTTCTTC. This chain connects TRBV20-1 to TRBJ2-1; 10 bases line up with TRBD2. Germline CDR1 is DFQATT and CDR2 is SNEGSKA (reference sequence). Trimming took 5 bases from V and 7 from J; bases not matched to a gene: 11. The CDR3 extends over 15 amino acids.

This chain connects TRBV9 to TRBJ2-1, with 10 bases lining up with TRBD2. Germline-derived CDR1 and CDR2 are SGDLS and YYNGEE. The CDR3 runs to 18 residues. V lost 0 bases, J lost 7 bases, and 13 bases stayed unmatched. The CDR3 protein is CASSVAPSLAGVTNEQFF. In DNA form, the CDR3 reads TGTGCCAGCAGCGTAGCCCCATCCCTAGCGGGAGTCACGAATGAGCAGTTCTTC.

The table lists this clonotype with many counts. The chain is built from TRBV20-1 and TRBJ1-2, with 8 bases lining up with TRBD1. Germline V lookup: CDR1 DFQATT, CDR2 SNEGSKA (reference sequence). The CDR3 consists of 15 residues. After removal of 4 bases from V and 3 bases from J, the junction contained 10 bases not matched to a gene. CDR3 sequence: CSATAGTGGDYGYTF. The CDR3 nucleotides are TGCAGTGCTACCGCAGGAACAGGGGGGGACTATGGCTACACCTTC.

This clonotype was seen many times. The chain links TRBV6-1 to TRBJ1-6; a weak D match, TRBD1 (5 bases). CDR3 length: 13 residues. V lost 4 bases to trimming and J lost 10 bases, with 11 bases between them. CDR1 is MNHNS and CDR2 is SASEGT in the germline V gene. CDR3 region: CASSAPGTSPLHF. As DNA, the CDR3 is TGTGCCAGCAGTGCACCCGGGACCTCACCCCTCCACTTT.